These 16 T cell receptor beta chains originate from one sample sequenced in a study of post-analysis software for immune sequencing data. For these receptors, no antigen is known. Unique-molecular-identifier-tagged TCR beta cDNA libraries were used. TCRdb reprocessed the PCR reads via MiXCR and lists one record per CDR3 protein. The data contain approximately 250,000 distinct CDR3 sequences, 36% of them singletons. Findings and caveats of the study: TRBV5-6, TRBV5-1 and TRBV20-1 belonged to a set of five TRBV segments that were more frequent in patients than controls.

What was sequenced was blood. These receptor sequences come from a girl aged 10 to 17 with multiple sclerosis.

CDR3 loop: CASSQDQPLLAGWGDEQFF. The CDR3 DNA reads TGTGCCAGCAGCCAAGATCAACCCCTCCTAGCGGGATGGGGCGATGAGCAGTTCTTC. This chain links TRBV14 with TRBJ2-1; TRBD2 aligns across 9 bases. Germline V gene lookup returns CDR1 SGHDN and CDR2 FVKESK. J lost 8 bases, V lost 0 bases, and 17 bases had no gene match. This CDR3 is built from 19 residues.

This clonotype was detected many times. The CDR3: CASSLAPLGSYSYNEQFF. Written as DNA, the CDR3 is TGTGCCAGCAGCTTAGCGCCTTTAGGGTCTTACTCCTACAATGAGCAGTTCTTC. The chain links TRBV7-2 to TRBJ2-1; D is unclear. Looked up from germline, CDR1 is SGHTA and CDR2 is FQGNSA. V was cut by 0 bases and J by 0 bases, with 15 bases left in between. CDR3 length equals 18 residues.

This clonotype was seen repeatedly, ten times or more. The chain joins TRBV7-9 to TRBJ2-1; 9 bases are a match to TRBD1. CDR1 SEHNR and CDR2 FQNEAQ come from the germline V gene (reference sequence). The CDR3 runs to 15 residues. V was pared by 3 bases and J by 6 bases, with 6 bases of the junction left unmatched. The CDR3 loop reads CASSFDRGNVNEQFF. The CDR3 bases are TGTGCCAGCAGCTTCGACAGGGGGAATGTCAATGAGCAGTTCTTC.

In this sample, this clonotype turned up a few times. The chain couples TRBV29-1 to TRBJ1-2; D not resolved. V lost 4 bases and J lost 6, with 9 bases in between. The CDR3 consists of 11 residues. CDR1 is SQVTM and CDR2 is ANQGSEA in the germline V gene. The CDR3 sequence: CSVVGWDGYTF. The CDR3 coding sequence is TGCAGCGTTGTGGGGTGGGATGGCTACACCTTC.

The chain carries TRBV9 and TRBJ2-1; perhaps TRBD2 as D (6 bases). The germline CDR1 and CDR2 sequences are SGDLS and YYNGEE. This CDR3 spans 14 amino acids. V was pared by 3 bases and J by 6 bases, with 13 bases between. The CDR3 sequence: CASSGGGRSNEQFF. The CDR3 coding sequence is TGTGCCAGCAGCGGCGGTGGGAGGAGCAATGAGCAGTTCTTC.

This clonotype was recorded at least ten times. CDR3 sequence reads: CASSQQGNGYTF. As DNA, the CDR3 is TGCGCCAGCAGCCAACAGGGGAATGGCTACACCTTC. This chain uses TRBV5-1 with TRBJ1-2, with 7 bases aligning to TRBD1. The germline V gene has CDR1 SGHRS and CDR2 YFSETQ. The V segment lost 4 bases and the J segment 6 bases; nucleotides outside the gene matches: 3. This CDR3 is built from 12 residues. Variable domain in full (rest from reference TRBV5-1 and TRBJ1-2): KAGVTQTPRYLIKTRGQQVTLSCSPISGHRSVSWYQQTPGQGLQFLFEYFSETQRNKGNFPGRFSGRQFSNSRSEMNVSTLELGDSALYLCASSQQGNGYTFGSGTRLTVV.

Concerning this clonotype: A single base separates this from a much larger clone, so it may be a read error. V is TRBV12-3 or TRBV12-4 and J is TRBJ2-3; tentatively, D is TRBD1 or TRBD2 (5 bases each). The CDR3 extends over 15 amino acids. Here the CDR3 reads CASSRGTWGTDAQYF. The DNA for the CDR3 is TGTGCCAGCAGTCGAGGGACCTGGGGCACAGATGCGCAGTATTTT.

This clonotype appeared many times. CDR3 protein: CAGRDRAVTEAFF. CDR3 coding DNA: TGTGCCGGTAGGGACAGGGCTGTCACTGAAGCTTTCTTT. This chain links TRBV6-1 with TRBJ1-1, with 9 bases identical to TRBD1. V lost 11 bases, J lost 4 bases, and 8 bases stayed unmatched. Germline CDR1 reads MNHNS; CDR2 reads SASEGT. The CDR3 has 13 residues.

Only a few counts were recorded for this clonotype. V and J are TRBV6-5 and TRBJ2-1; possibly TRBD1 or TRBD2 for D (5 bases each). With 6 bases removed from V and 5 bases from J, the gap between germline ends came to 11 bases. The germline CDR1 and CDR2 sequences are MNHEY and SVGAGI. The CDR3 is made up of 13 amino acids. CDR3 sequence reads: CASSHGTDNEQFF. For the CDR3, the DNA is TGTGCCAGCAGCCACGGGACCGACAATGAGCAGTTCTTC.

In this sample, this clonotype turned up a few times. The rearrangement links TRBV18 to TRBJ2-1; D gene unclear. The V gene lost 6 bases and the J gene lost 10 bases, with 13 bases spanning the gap. Germline-derived CDR1 and CDR2 are KGHSH and LQKENI. The CDR3 covers 12 residues. The CDR3 nucleotides are TGTGCCAGCTCTAACGCAATGGAAGAGCAGTTCTTC. Amino acid sequence: CASSNAMEEQFF. Full variable domain (outside the CDR3, taken from reference TRBV18 and TRBJ2-1): NAGVMQNPRHLVRRRGQEARLRCSPMKGHSHVYWYRQLPEEGLKFMVYLQKENIIDESGMPKERFSAEFPKEGPSILRIQQVVRGDSAAYFCASSNAMEEQFFGPGTRLTVL.

The DNA of the CDR3 is TGCGCCAGCAGCCCAGGAAGTCGGGCGTACACTGAAGCTTTCTTT. Its protein is CASSPGSRAYTEAFF. The chain links TRBV5-1 to TRBJ1-1, with unresolved D. CDR1 is SGHRS and CDR2 is YFSETQ in the germline V gene. The CDR3 contains 15 residues. V gave up 4 bases and J gave up 3 bases, with 16 bases separating them.

This clonotype was seen only a few times. The J gene is TRBJ2-1, the V gene TRBV24-1; 7 positions agree with TRBD2. This CDR3 region has 16 residues. CDR1 KGHDR and CDR2 SFDVKD come from the germline V gene. The J segment lost 4 bases and the V segment lost 0 bases, leaving 5 bases of the junction unmatched. CDR3: CATSDLGAGVYNEQFF. The CDR3 region has the DNA TGTGCCACCAGTGATTTGGGTGCGGGAGTTTACAATGAGCAGTTCTTC.

At least ten counts were recorded for this clonotype. The CDR3 spells CASSWAANSYEQYF. CDR3 bases: TGTGCCAGCAGTTGGGCCGCGAACTCCTACGAGCAGTACTTC. This sequence joins TRBV6-2 or TRBV6-3 and TRBJ2-7; D gene ambiguous. Germline V gene data show CDR1 as MNHEY and CDR2 as SVGEGT. Deletions cut 4 bases from V and 0 bases from J, with 10 bases between. The CDR3 consists of 14 residues.

V gene TRBV10-3 combines with J gene TRBJ2-7, with D uncertain. Germline CDR1 is ENHRY and CDR2 is SYGVKD. This CDR3 has 13 residues. V lost 2 bases and J lost 1, with 6 bases in between. CDR3 loop: CAISEKTSYEQYF. In nucleotides, the CDR3 is TGTGCCATCAGTGAGAAGACTTCCTACGAGCAGTACTTC.

This clonotype was observed at least ten times. The chain uses TRBV20-1 and TRBJ2-3; 8 nucleotides line up with TRBD2. The CDR3 consists of 15 residues. Germline CDR1 is DFQATT and CDR2 is SNEGSKA (reference sequence). The trim removed 6 bases at V and 3 bases at J, leaving 11 bases unmatched. CDR3 bases: TGCAGTGCCGAGTTTGGGACTAGTCTTACAGATACGCAGTATTTT. Translation: CSAEFGTSLTDTQYF.

This clonotype was counted between two and nine times. The rearrangement uses TRBV20-1 and TRBJ2-1; 7 bases line up with TRBD2. CDR1 and CDR2 (germline): DFQATT, SNEGSKA (reference sequence). Trimming removed 6 bases from V and 7 bases from J; junction bases left unmatched: 15. This CDR3 is 15 amino acids long. CDR3 protein: CSAQKLLGGGNEQFF. As DNA, the CDR3 is TGCAGTGCCCAGAAACTGCTGGGGGGGGGGAATGAGCAGTTCTTC.